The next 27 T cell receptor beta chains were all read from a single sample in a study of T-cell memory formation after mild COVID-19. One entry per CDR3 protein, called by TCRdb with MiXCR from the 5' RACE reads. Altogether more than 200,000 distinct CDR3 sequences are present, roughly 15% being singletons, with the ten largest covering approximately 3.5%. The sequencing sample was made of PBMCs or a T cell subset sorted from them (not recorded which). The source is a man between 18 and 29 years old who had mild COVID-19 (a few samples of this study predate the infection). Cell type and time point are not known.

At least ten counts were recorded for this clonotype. CDR3 sequence: CASALDRGGVRAEAFF. DNA of the CDR3: TGCGCCAGCGCACTGGATAGGGGTGGGGTCCGGGCTGAAGCTTTCTTT. The chain carries TRBV5-1 and TRBJ1-1, with D maybe TRBD1 (5 bases). Germline lookup yields CDR1 SGHRS and CDR2 YFSETQ. This CDR3 region has 16 residues. V was cut by 7 bases and J by 6 bases, with 25 bases left in between.

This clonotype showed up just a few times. This chain's CDR3 is CASGQQQFF. DNA for the CDR3: TGTGCCAGCGGACAGCAGCAGTTCTTC. This sequence joins TRBV6-2 or TRBV6-3 and TRBJ2-1, with a weak D call TRBD1 (6 bases). There are 9 residues in the CDR3. Germline V gives CDR1 MNHEY, CDR2 SVGEGT. V was trimmed by 8 bases and J by 11 bases, leaving 7 bases between them.

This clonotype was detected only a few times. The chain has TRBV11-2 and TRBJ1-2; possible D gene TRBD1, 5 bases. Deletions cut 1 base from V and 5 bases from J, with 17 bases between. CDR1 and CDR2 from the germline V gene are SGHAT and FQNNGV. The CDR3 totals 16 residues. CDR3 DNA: TGTGCCAGCAGCTTAGGAAGGGGCAGGGAGTTGTATGGCTACACCTTC. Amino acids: CASSLGRGRELYGYTF.

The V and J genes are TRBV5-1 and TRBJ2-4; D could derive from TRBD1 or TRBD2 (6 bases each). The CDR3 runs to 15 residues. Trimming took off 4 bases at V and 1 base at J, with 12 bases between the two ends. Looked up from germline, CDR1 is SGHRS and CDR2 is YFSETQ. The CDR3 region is CASSEGGTAKNIQYF. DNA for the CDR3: TGCGCCAGCAGCGAGGGGGGCACGGCCAAAAACATTCAGTACTTC. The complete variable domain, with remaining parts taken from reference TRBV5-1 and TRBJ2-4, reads KAGVTQTPRYLIKTRGQQVTLSCSPISGHRSVSWYQQTPGQGLQFLFEYFSETQRNKGNFPGRFSGRQFSNSRSEMNVSTLELGDSALYLCASSEGGTAKNIQYFGAGTRLSVL.

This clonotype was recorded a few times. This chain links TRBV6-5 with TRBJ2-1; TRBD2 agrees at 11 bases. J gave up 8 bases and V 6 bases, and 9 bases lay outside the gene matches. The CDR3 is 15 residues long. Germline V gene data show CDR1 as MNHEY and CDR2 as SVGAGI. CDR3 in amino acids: CASRIIAGGSHEQFF. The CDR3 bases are TGTGCCAGCAGGATTATAGCGGGGGGGAGCCATGAGCAGTTCTTC.

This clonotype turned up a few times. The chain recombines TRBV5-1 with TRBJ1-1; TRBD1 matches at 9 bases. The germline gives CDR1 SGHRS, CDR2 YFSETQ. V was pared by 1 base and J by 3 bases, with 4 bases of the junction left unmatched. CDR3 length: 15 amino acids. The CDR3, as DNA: TGCGCCAGCAGCTTGACAGGGGGCAGGGACACTGAAGCTTTCTTT. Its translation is CASSLTGGRDTEAFF.

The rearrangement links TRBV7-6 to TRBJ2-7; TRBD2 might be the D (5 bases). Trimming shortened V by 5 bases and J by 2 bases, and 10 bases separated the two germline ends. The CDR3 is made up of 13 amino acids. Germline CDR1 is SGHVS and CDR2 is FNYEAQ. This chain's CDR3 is CASSRDLTYEQYF. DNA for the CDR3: TGTGCCAGCAGCCGGGATTTAACCTACGAGCAGTACTTC.

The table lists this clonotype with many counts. CDR3: CASSPTLHYGYTF. Here the CDR3 DNA reads TGTGCCAGCTCACCGACTCTACACTATGGCTACACCTTC. V and J are TRBV18 and TRBJ1-2; the D is unclear. This CDR3 region has 13 residues. Trimming pared 3 bases from V and 3 bases from J, leaving 8 bases between. Germline values: CDR1 KGHSH, CDR2 LQKENI.

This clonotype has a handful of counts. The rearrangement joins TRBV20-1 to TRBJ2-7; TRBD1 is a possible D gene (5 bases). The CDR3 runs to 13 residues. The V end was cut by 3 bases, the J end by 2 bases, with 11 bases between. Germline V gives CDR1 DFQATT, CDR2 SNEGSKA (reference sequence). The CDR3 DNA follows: TGCAGTGCTAGTCAGGGCGGCACCTACGAGCAGTACGTC. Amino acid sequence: CSASQGGTYEQYV.

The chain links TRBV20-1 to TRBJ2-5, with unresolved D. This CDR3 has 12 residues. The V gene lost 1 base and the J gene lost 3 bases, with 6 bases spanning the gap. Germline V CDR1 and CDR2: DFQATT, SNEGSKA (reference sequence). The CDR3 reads CSARGPEETQYF. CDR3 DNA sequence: TGCAGTGCTAGAGGGCCAGAAGAGACCCAGTACTTC.

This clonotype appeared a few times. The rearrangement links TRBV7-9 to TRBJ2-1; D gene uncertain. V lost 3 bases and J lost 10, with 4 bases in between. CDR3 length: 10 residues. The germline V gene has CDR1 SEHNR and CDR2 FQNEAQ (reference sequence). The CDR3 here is CASSFSEQFF. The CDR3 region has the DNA TGTGCCAGCAGCTTTAGCGAGCAGTTCTTC.

In DNA, the CDR3 is TGTGCCAGCAGTTTTAATGTGGCAGGAGACTACGAGCAGTACTTC. This codes for CASSFNVAGDYEQYF. The gene calls are TRBV27 and TRBJ2-7; D gene ambiguous. This CDR3 is 15 amino acids long. The V end was cut by 3 bases, the J end by 3 bases, with 15 bases between. Germline assignment: CDR1 MNHEY and CDR2 SMNVEV (reference sequence).

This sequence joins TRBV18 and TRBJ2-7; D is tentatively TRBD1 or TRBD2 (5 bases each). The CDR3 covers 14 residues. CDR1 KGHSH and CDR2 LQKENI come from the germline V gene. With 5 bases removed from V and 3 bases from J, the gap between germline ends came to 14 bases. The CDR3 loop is CASSVSGTHYEQYV. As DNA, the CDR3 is TGTGCCAGCTCAGTGTCCGGGACCCACTACGAGCAGTACGTC.

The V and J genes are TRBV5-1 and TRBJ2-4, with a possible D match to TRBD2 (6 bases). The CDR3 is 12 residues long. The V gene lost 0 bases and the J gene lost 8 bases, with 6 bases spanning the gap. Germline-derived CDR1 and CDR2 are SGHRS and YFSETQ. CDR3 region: CASSLAGDIQYF. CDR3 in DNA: TGCGCCAGCAGCTTGGCGGGGGACATTCAGTACTTC.

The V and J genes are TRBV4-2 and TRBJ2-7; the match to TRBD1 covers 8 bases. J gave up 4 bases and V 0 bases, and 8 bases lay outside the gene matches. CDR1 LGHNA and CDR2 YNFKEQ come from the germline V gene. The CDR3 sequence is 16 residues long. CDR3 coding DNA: TGTGCCAGCAGCCAAGATCGGGCAGGGGGCTGGTACGAGCAGTACTTC. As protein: CASSQDRAGGWYEQYF.

CDR3 loop: CASSPLPLGTLSAYEQYF. The CDR3 DNA sequence: TGCGCCAGCAGCCCCCTACCCCTCGGGACACTATCCGCCTACGAGCAGTACTTC. V gene TRBV5-1 combines with J gene TRBJ2-7, with D perhaps TRBD1 (6 bases). The V gene's germline CDR1 is SGHRS and CDR2 YFSETQ. The CDR3 totals 18 residues. Between the trimmed V and J ends, which lost 4 bases and 2 bases, there was a span of 25 bases.

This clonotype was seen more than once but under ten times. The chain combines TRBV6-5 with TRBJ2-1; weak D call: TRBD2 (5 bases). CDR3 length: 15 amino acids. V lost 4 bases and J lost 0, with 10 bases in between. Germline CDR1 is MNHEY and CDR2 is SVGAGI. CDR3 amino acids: CASSSGWSSYNEQFF. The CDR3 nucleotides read TGTGCCAGCAGTTCGGGGTGGAGCTCCTACAATGAGCAGTTCTTC.

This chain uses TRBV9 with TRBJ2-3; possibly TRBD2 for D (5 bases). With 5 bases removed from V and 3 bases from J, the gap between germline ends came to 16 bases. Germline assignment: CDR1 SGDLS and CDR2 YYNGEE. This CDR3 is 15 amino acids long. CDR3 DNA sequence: TGTGCCAGCAGTCGCATCACTCGGGGAACAGATACGCAGTATTTT. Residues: CASSRITRGTDTQYF.

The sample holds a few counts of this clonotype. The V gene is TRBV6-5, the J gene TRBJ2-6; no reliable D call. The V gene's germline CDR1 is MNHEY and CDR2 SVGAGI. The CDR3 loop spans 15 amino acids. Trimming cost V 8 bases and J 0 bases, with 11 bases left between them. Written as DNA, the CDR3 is TGTGCCAGCGGTAAGATCCTCTCTGGGGCCAACGTCCTGACTTTC. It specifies CASGKILSGANVLTF.

CDR3 protein: CASSLGDRGEETQYF. The CDR3 DNA is TGTGCCAGCAGCTTAGGCGACAGGGGAGAAGAGACCCAGTACTTC. The rearrangement joins TRBV7-2 to TRBJ2-5; TRBD1 aligns across 8 bases. V lost 1 base and J lost 3; bases outside the gene matches: 4. Germline CDR1 SGHTA, CDR2 FQGNSA. The CDR3 has 15 residues.

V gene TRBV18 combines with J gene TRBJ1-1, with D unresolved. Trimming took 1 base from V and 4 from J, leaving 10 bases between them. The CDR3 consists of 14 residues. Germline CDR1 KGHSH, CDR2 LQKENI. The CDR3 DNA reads TGTGCCAGCTCACCACGGGCCCCAGGCACTGAAGCTTTCTTT. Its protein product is CASSPRAPGTEAFF. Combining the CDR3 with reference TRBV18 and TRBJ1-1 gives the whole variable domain NAGVMQNPRHLVRRRGQEARLRCSPMKGHSHVYWYRQLPEEGLKFMVYLQKENIIDESGMPKERFSAEFPKEGPSILRIQQVVRGDSAAYFCASSPRAPGTEAFFGQGTRLTVV.

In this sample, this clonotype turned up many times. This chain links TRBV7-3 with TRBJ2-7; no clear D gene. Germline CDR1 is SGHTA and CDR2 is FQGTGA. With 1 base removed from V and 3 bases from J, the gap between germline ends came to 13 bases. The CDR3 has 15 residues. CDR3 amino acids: CASSLNPARIYEQYF. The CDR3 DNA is TGTGCCAGCAGCTTAAATCCGGCGCGAATCTACGAGCAGTACTTC.

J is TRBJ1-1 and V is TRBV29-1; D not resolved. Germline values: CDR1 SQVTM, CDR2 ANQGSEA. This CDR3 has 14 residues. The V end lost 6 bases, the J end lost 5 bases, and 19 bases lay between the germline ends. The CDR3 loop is CSVLQSLGRTEAFF. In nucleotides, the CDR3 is TGCAGCGTCCTACAAAGTCTGGGAAGGACTGAAGCTTTCTTT. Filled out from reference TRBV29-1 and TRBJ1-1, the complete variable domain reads SAVISQKPSRDICQRGTSLTIQCQVDSQVTMMFWYRQQPGQSLTLIATANQGSEATYESGFVIDKFPISRPNLTFSTLTVSNMSPEDSSIYLCSVLQSLGRTEAFFGQGTRLTVV.

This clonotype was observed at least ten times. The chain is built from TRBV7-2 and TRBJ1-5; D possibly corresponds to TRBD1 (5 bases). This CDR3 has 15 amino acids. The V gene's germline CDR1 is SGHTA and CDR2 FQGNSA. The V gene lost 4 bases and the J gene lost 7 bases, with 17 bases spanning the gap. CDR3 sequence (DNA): TGTGCCAGCAGCTCGCTGACAGCGGGTCGGCAGCCCCAGCATTTT. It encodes CASSSLTAGRQPQHF.

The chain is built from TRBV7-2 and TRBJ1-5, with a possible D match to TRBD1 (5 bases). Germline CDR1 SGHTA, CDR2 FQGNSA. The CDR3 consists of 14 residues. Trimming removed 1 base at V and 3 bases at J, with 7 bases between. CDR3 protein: CASSLGRDNQPQHF. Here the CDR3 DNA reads TGTGCCAGCAGCTTAGGCAGGGACAATCAGCCCCAGCATTTT.

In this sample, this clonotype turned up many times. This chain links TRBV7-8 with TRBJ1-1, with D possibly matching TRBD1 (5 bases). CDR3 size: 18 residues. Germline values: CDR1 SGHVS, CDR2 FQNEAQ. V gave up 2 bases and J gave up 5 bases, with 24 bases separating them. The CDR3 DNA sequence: TGTGCCAGCAGCTTAATGGCAAACCAGGGAAGGTCTGGAACTGAAGCTTTCTTT. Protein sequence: CASSLMANQGRSGTEAFF. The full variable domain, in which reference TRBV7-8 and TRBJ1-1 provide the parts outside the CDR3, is GAGVSQSPRYKVAKRGQDVALRCDPISGHVSLFWYQQALGQGPEFLTYFQNEAQLDKSGLPSDRFFAERPEGSVSTLKIQRTQQEDSAVYLCASSLMANQGRSGTEAFFGQGTRLTVV.

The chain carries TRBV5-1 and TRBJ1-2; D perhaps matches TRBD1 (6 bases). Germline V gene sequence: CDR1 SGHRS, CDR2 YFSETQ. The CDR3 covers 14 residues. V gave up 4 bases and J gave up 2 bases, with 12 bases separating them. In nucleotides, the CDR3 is TGCGCCAGCAGCGGCTCGGGACAAAACTATGGCTACACCTTC. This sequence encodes CASSGSGQNYGYTF.